This T cell receptor (beta chain) was retrieved from a study of blood T cell repertoires in COVID-19. Study at large: T cells, B-cell-depleted T cells, or PBMCs supplied cDNA or gDNA.

Germline assignment: CDR1 GTSNPN and CDR2 SVGIG (reference sequence). The CDR3 runs to 16 residues. V shed 2 bases and J 11 bases; nucleotides not matched to a gene: 16. In the original workflow: Using reference gene primer amplification, nucleated cell counts were estimated. Some clones are missing from TCRdb's copy, which holds only in-frame ones; the method was immunoSEQ multiplex PCR. Clone size and the V and J calls come from that table; the DNA yielded D and trimming. The table shows approximately 80,000 clones, with about 80% occurring only once. Sample: peripheral blood. The source of this sequence is a woman aged 70-85 years with acute or convalescent COVID-19. This rearrangement joins TRBV30 to TRBJ1-1; TRBD1 matches 11 bases. The CDR3, as DNA: TGTGCCTGGAGTTCCGGGACAGGGGGTAAGGTAGGGGAGGCTTTCTTT. It specifies CAWSSGTGGKVGEAFF.